Listed below are T cell receptor beta chains from one sample, sequenced in a study of OX40 agonist ivuxolimab in advanced cancers. The assay was immunoSEQ multiplex PCR, and TCRdb's table has in-frame clones only and misses some. The repertoire includes about 6,500 clones, 69% of them detected once, and about 17% sits in the top ten. Sequenced material: CD4+ or CD8+ T cells sorted from blood, taken in a trial of the OX40 agonist ivuxolimab. The receptors come from an adult with an advanced solid tumor such as melanoma, head and neck, liver or kidney cancer. Both conserved end residues are part of each CDR3. The D gene is left open where the match is weak. Size tells how often a clone was seen (once, few, many) or the class of an expanded clone, and some rows leave it out.

j_gene: TRBJ2-1; abundance: .; d_gene: TRBD2; v_gene: TRBV5-1; len: 16; CDR3aa: CASSLEGLSGGYEQFF; CDR3nt: TGCGCCAGCAGCTTGGAGGGACTTAGCGGGGGATATGAGCAGTTCTTC
j_gene: TRBJ2-3; abundance: .; d_gene: TRBD2; v_gene: TRBV7-9; len: 16; CDR3aa: CASSYPSGGEADTQYF; CDR3nt: TGTGCCAGCAGCTACCCCAGCGGGGGGGAGGCAGATACGCAGTATTTT
j_gene: TRBJ2-1; abundance: .; d_gene: .; v_gene: TRBV7-9; len: 14; CDR3aa: CASSLYGTNNEQFF; CDR3nt: TGTGCCAGCAGCTTATACGGGACCAACAATGAGCAGTTCTTC
j_gene: TRBJ1-5; abundance: .; d_gene: TRBD1; v_gene: TRBV2; len: 16; CDR3aa: CASSDQTGSRGQPQHF; CDR3nt: TGTGCCAGCAGTGACCAGACAGGGAGCCGCGGGCAGCCCCAGCATTTT
j_gene: TRBJ2-3; abundance: .; d_gene: .; v_gene: TRBV9; len: 14; CDR3aa: CASSLWGSGDTQYF; CDR3nt: TGTGCCAGCAGCCTCTGGGGTAGCGGAGATACGCAGTATTTT
j_gene: TRBJ2-1; abundance: .; d_gene: .; v_gene: TRBV5-1; len: 14; CDR3aa: CASSLDWGVNEQFF; CDR3nt: TGCGCCAGCAGCTTGGATTGGGGAGTTAATGAGCAGTTCTTC
j_gene: TRBJ2-7; abundance: .; d_gene: .; v_gene: TRBV7-6; len: 13; CDR3aa: CASSLFGPGEQYF; CDR3nt: TGTGCCAGCAGCTTATTCGGCCCAGGGGAGCAGTACTTC
j_gene: TRBJ2-3; abundance: few; d_gene: TRBD2; v_gene: TRBV6-4; len: 14; CDR3aa: CASSASGSTDTQYF; CDR3nt: TGTGCCAGCAGTGCTAGCGGGAGCACAGATACGCAGTATTTT
j_gene: TRBJ2-5; abundance: few; d_gene: .; v_gene: TRBV28; len: 14; CDR3aa: CASSSRMAQETQYF; CDR3nt: TGTGCCAGCAGCTCGCGGATGGCACAAGAGACCCAGTACTTC
j_gene: TRBJ2-7; abundance: .; d_gene: TRBD1; v_gene: TRBV6-5; len: 14; CDR3aa: CASTLGQGAYEQYF; CDR3nt: TGTGCCAGCACCCTCGGGCAGGGGGCTTACGAGCAGTACTTC
j_gene: TRBJ2-7; abundance: .; d_gene: .; v_gene: TRBV9; len: 13; CDR3aa: CASSVSPGYEQYF; CDR3nt: TGTGCCAGCAGCGTAAGCCCGGGCTACGAGCAGTACTTC
j_gene: TRBJ1-2; abundance: .; d_gene: .; v_gene: TRBV25-1; len: 13; CDR3aa: CASSVGINYGYTF; CDR3nt: TGTGCCAGCAGTGTAGGGATTAACTATGGCTACACCTTC
j_gene: TRBJ2-1; abundance: .; d_gene: TRBD2; v_gene: TRBV7-2; len: 16; CDR3aa: CASSLADSGGQGEQFF; CDR3nt: TGTGCCAGCAGCTTAGCGGATAGCGGGGGCCAGGGTGAGCAGTTCTTC
j_gene: TRBJ2-2; abundance: .; d_gene: .; v_gene: TRBV6-5; len: 15; CDR3aa: CASSYSGGDTGELFF; CDR3nt: TGTGCCAGCAGTTACTCCGGCGGGGACACCGGGGAGCTGTTTTTT
j_gene: TRBJ2-6; abundance: .; d_gene: .; v_gene: TRBV5-1; len: 17; CDR3aa: CASSSDHRVDGANVLIF; CDR3nt: TGCGCCAGCAGCTCCGACCACAGGGTCGATGGGGCCAACGTCCTGATTTTC
j_gene: TRBJ1-2; abundance: .; d_gene: .; v_gene: TRBV4-3; len: 15; CDR3aa: CASSQDRDGGRGYTF; CDR3nt: TGCGCCAGCAGCCAAGACCGGGACGGGGGGAGAGGCTACACCTTC
j_gene: TRBJ1-1; abundance: .; d_gene: .; v_gene: TRBV6-6; len: 14; CDR3aa: CASSYSQRITEAFF; CDR3nt: TGTGCCAGCAGTTACTCCCAGAGAATCACTGAAGCTTTCTTT
j_gene: TRBJ2-1; abundance: .; d_gene: TRBD2; v_gene: TRBV4-1; len: 16; CDR3aa: CASSQVTSGSIDEQFF; CDR3nt: TGCGCCAGCAGCCAAGTAACTAGCGGGAGCATCGATGAGCAGTTCTTC
j_gene: TRBJ2-2; abundance: .; d_gene: .; v_gene: TRBV11-2; len: 18; CDR3aa: CASSLEGAWNSNTGELFF; CDR3nt: TGTGCCAGCAGCTTAGAAGGGGCTTGGAATTCGAACACCGGGGAGCTGTTTTTT
j_gene: TRBJ1-1; abundance: .; d_gene: .; v_gene: TRBV18; len: 14; CDR3aa: CASSISAGETEAFF; CDR3nt: TGTGCCAGTTCTATAAGCGCAGGGGAAACTGAAGCTTTCTTT
j_gene: TRBJ2-5; abundance: once; d_gene: TRBD2; v_gene: TRBV15; len: 18; CDR3aa: CATREGLAGRSREETQYF; CDR3nt: TGTGCCACCAGGGAGGGGCTAGCGGGTCGATCGAGGGAGGAGACCCAGTACTTC
j_gene: TRBJ2-1; abundance: once; d_gene: .; v_gene: TRBV9; len: 14; CDR3aa: CASSAEGGLDEQFF; CDR3nt: TGTGCCAGCAGCGCCGAGGGGGGCCTGGATGAGCAGTTCTTC
j_gene: TRBJ1-3; abundance: .; d_gene: .; v_gene: TRBV30; len: 12; CDR3aa: CACLPSGNTIYF; CDR3nt: TGTGCCTGCCTTCCCTCTGGAAACACCATATATTTT
j_gene: TRBJ1-2; abundance: few; d_gene: .; v_gene: TRBV6-6; len: 15; CDR3aa: CASSYGVQLNYGYTF; CDR3nt: TGTGCCAGCAGTTACGGGGTTCAGCTTAACTATGGCTACACCTTC